Listed below are T cell receptor beta chains from one sample, sequenced in a study of regulatory T cells in long-lasting Graves disease. TCRdb passed the multiplex PCR reads through MiXCR, listing each CDR3 protein once. The data show hundreds of thousands of distinct CDR3 sequences, roughly 14% seen once. These same data were also listed under a study on T cells in Graves' hyperthyroidism and ophthalmopathy.

Sequencing used peripheral blood mononuclear cells (PBMCs), obtained at new diagnosis, from a patient treated with antithyroid drugs. The receptors come from a man under 40 with Graves disease. Each CDR3 is given with its conserved first and last residue. The D gene is left open where the match is weak. Part of the rows lack a size; the others show once, few, many or a class for expanded clones.

d_call j_call v_call clone_size cdr3_aa cdr3_nt
. TRBJ2-5 TRBV20-1 many CSAPSSADRAGKTQYF TGCAGTGCTCCGTCTAGTGCTGACAGGGCGGGAAAGACCCAGTACTTC
. TRBJ1-1 TRBV20-1 many CSAGRAGSLNTEAFF TGCAGTGCTGGAAGGGCGGGTAGTTTGAACACTGAAGCTTTCTTT
TRBD2 TRBJ2-7 TRBV6-9 many CASSYVAGGIYEQYF TGTGCCAGCAGTTATGTAGCGGGAGGTATCTACGAGCAGTACTTC
. TRBJ1-2 TRBV9 few CASSVGGSTNYGYTF TGTGCCAGCAGCGTGGGGGGGAGTACTAACTATGGCTACACCTTC
. TRBJ1-1 TRBV20-1 many CSAPGQGKNEAFF TGCAGTGCCCCAGGCCAGGGTAAAAATGAAGCTTTCTTT
. TRBJ2-5 TRBV20-1 many CSASPRRGGETQYF TGCAGTGCTAGCCCCCGGCGCGGAGGAGAGACCCAGTACTTC
TRBD1 TRBJ1-5 TRBV6-1 . CASRRIWTGAYSNQPQHF TGTGCCAGCAGACGAATCTGGACAGGGGCTTATAGCAATCAGCCCCAGCATTTT
. TRBJ2-3 TRBV24-1 few CATSDTGLDTQYF TGTGCCACCAGTGATACAGGGTTGGATACGCAGTATTTT
TRBD2 TRBJ2-1 TRBV10-2 many CASSGGTSTLGGSYNEQFF TGCGCCAGCAGTGGCGGGACTAGTACTCTCGGAGGGTCCTACAATGAGCAGTTCTTC
TRBD2 TRBJ2-7 TRBV12-5 many CASGLGLADIYEQYF TGTGCTAGTGGTTTGGGACTAGCGGATATCTACGAGCAGTACTTC
TRBD1 TRBJ2-1 TRBV20-1 many CSATRTGEDEQFF TGCAGTGCAACTAGGACAGGAGAGGATGAGCAGTTCTTC
TRBD1 TRBJ2-1 TRBV7-9 many CASSLGTGEKDEQFF TGTGCCAGCAGCCTTGGGACAGGGGAAAAGGATGAGCAGTTCTTC
TRBD1 TRBJ1-2 TRBV29-1 . CSVEGQGYGYTF TGCAGCGTTGAGGGACAGGGGTATGGCTACACCTTC
. TRBJ2-7 TRBV30 few CAWLKDSSYEQYF TGTGCCTGGTTAAAGGATAGCTCCTACGAGCAGTACTTC
TRBD1 TRBJ2-5 TRBV24-1 many CATSDLRQGETQYF TGTGCCACCAGTGATTTGAGACAGGGAGAGACCCAGTACTTC
TRBD1 TRBJ1-2 TRBV11-2 few CASRIQGALGYTF TGTGCCAGCAGGATACAGGGGGCGCTTGGCTACACCTTC